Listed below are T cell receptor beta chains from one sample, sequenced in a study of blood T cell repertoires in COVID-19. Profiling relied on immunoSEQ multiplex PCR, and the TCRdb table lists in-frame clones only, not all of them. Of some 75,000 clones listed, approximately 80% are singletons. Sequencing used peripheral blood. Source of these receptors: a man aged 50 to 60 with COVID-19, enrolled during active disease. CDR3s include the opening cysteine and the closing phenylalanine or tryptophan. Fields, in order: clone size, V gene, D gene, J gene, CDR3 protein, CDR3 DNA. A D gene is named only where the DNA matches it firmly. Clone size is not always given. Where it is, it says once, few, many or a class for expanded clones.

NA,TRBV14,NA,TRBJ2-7,CASSHTLPFIYEQYF,TGTGCCAGCAGCCATACATTACCCTTTATTTACGAGCAGTACTTC
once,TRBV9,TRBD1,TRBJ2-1,CASSPGQGYNEQFF,TGTGCCAGCAGCCCGGGACAGGGCTACAATGAGCAGTTCTTC
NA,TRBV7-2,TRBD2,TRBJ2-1,CASKIAGGSEQFF,TGTGCCAGCAAGATAGCGGGAGGAAGCGAGCAGTTCTTC
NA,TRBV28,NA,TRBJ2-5,CASSPGLPGVETQYF,TGTGCCAGCAGCCCGGGACTCCCGGGGGTGGAGACCCAGTACTTC
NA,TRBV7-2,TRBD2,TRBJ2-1,CASSWGLANEQFF,TGTGCCAGCAGCTGGGGACTAGCGAATGAGCAGTTCTTC
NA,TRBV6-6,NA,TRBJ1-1,CASTITGSPNTEAFF,TGTGCCAGCACTATAACAGGGTCGCCGAACACTGAAGCTTTCTTT
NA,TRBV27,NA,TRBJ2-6,CASSLGRQKGANVLTF,TGTGCCAGCAGTTTAGGAAGACAGAAGGGGGCCAACGTCCTGACTTTC
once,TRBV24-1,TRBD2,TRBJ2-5,CATSDPGAREEETQYF,TGTGCCACCAGTGACCCCGGGGCCCGGGAGGAGGAGACCCAGTACTTC
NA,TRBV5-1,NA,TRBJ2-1,CASSLDSSYNEQFF,TGCGCCAGCAGCCTAGACAGCTCCTACAATGAGCAGTTCTTC
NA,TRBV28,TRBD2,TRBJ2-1,CASSPVAGTIAQFF,TGTGCCAGCAGTCCCGTAGCGGGGACTATCGCGCAGTTCTTC
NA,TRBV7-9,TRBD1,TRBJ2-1,CASLRDSYYNEQFF,TGTGCCAGCTTACGGGACAGTTACTACAATGAGCAGTTCTTC
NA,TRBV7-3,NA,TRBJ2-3,CASRQTGGLGTDTQYF,TGTGCCAGCAGGCAAACTGGGGGCTTAGGCACAGATACGCAGTATTTT
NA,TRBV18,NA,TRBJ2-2,CASSPGGTVTGELFF,TGTGCCAGCTCACCGGGCGGGACAGTCACCGGGGAGCTGTTTTTT
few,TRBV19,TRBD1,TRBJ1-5,CASSAQTGGTVPQHF,TGTGCCAGTAGTGCCCAAACAGGGGGGACGGTGCCCCAGCATTTT
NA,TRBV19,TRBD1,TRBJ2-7,CASSHRGQSEQYF,TGTGCCAGTAGTCATAGGGGGCAGAGCGAGCAGTACTTC
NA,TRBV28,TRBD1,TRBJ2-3,CASSLTTGQGLSTDTQYF,TGTGCCAGCAGCCTTACGACGGGACAGGGGTTAAGCACAGATACGCAGTATTTT
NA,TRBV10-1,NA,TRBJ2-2,CASSAGIAGELFF,TGCGCCAGCAGTGCAGGGATAGCCGGGGAGCTGTTTTTT
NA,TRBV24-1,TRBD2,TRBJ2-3,CATSDPGLAGERGTQYF,TGTGCCACCAGTGATCCGGGACTAGCGGGAGAGAGGGGTACGCAGTATTTT
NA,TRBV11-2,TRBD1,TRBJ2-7,CASSPRDRAFYEQYF,TGTGCCAGCAGCCCCCGGGACAGGGCATTCTACGAGCAGTACTTC
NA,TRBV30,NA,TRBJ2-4,CAWRLEFDIQYF,TGTGCCTGGAGGTTGGAGTTTGACATTCAGTACTTC
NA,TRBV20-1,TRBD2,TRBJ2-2,CSASGLAGGGTGELFF,TGCAGTGCTAGTGGATTGGCGGGAGGGGGGACCGGGGAGCTGTTTTTT
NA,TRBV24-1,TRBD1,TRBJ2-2,CATSDPTTGGTGELFF,TGTGCCACCAGTGATCCCACGACAGGGGGCACCGGGGAGCTGTTTTTT
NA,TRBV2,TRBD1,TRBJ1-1,CASRIQGAYTEAFF,TGTGCCAGCAGGATACAGGGGGCATACACTGAAGCTTTCTTT
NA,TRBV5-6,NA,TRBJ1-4,CASSLGARNEKLFF,TGTGCCAGCAGCTTGGGGGCGAGAAATGAAAAACTGTTTTTT
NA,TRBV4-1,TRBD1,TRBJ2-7,CASSQEARDRGREQYF,TGCGCCAGCAGCCAAGAGGCCAGGGACAGGGGAAGAGAGCAGTACTTC
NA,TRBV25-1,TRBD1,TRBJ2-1,CATIPQGVPYNEQFF,TGTGCCACCATTCCTCAGGGGGTTCCCTACAATGAGCAGTTCTTC
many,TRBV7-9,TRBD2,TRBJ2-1,CASSLTGLAGDEQFF,TGTGCCAGCAGCCTCACGGGACTAGCGGGAGATGAGCAGTTCTTC
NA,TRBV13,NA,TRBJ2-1,CASSLYGLREQFF,TGTGCCAGCAGCTTATACGGTCTGCGAGAGCAGTTCTTC
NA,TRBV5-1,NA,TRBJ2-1,CASSFDWNEQFF,TGCGCCAGCAGCTTCGACTGGAATGAGCAGTTCTTC
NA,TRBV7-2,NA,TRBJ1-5,CASSLQGNSPQHF,TGTGCCAGCAGTCTCCAGGGAAATAGCCCCCAGCATTTT
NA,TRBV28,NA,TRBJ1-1,CASLITGAGVNTEAFF,TGTGCCAGCCTTATAACAGGCGCGGGGGTGAACACTGAAGCTTTCTTT
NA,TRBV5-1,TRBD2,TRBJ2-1,CASSRAGGLAEANEQFF,TGCGCCAGCAGCCGGGCGGGGGGACTAGCGGAGGCCAATGAGCAGTTCTTC
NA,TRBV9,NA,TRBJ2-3,CASSVVDSLTDTQYF,TGTGCCAGCAGCGTAGTGGACTCTCTCACAGATACGCAGTATTTT
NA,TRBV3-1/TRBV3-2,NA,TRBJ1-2,CASSQAGGWQGYTF,TGTGCCAGCAGCCAAGCGGGGGGGTGGCAGGGCTACACCTTC
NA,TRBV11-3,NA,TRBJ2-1,CASSSGGEKEQFF,TGTGCCAGCAGCTCCGGAGGGGAGAAAGAGCAGTTCTTC
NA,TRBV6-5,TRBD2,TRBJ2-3,CAARLAGHTDTQYF,TGTGCCGCCCGACTAGCGGGACACACAGATACGCAGTATTTT
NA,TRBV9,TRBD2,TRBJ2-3,CASSGASGRAADTQYF,TGTGCCAGCAGCGGGGCTAGCGGGAGGGCCGCGGATACGCAGTATTTT
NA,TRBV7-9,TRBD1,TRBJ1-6,CASSRIGQGGNSPLHF,TGTGCCAGCAGCCGTATCGGACAGGGGGGAAATTCACCCCTCCACTTT
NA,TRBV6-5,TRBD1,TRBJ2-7,CASSRDRSGYEQYF,TGTGCCAGCAGTCGGGACAGGTCCGGCTACGAGCAGTACTTC
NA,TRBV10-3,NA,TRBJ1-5,CAISGGDHSNQPQHF,TGTGCCATCAGTGGGGGGGACCATAGCAATCAGCCCCAGCATTTT
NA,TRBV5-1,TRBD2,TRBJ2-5,CASSFGSGVQETQYF,TGCGCCAGCAGCTTCGGTAGCGGGGTCCAAGAGACCCAGTACTTC
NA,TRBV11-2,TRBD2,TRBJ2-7,CASSFERGLSSYEQYF,TGTGCCAGCAGCTTTGAGCGGGGGTTAAGCTCCTACGAGCAGTACTTC
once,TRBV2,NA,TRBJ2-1,CASTIFGGRNNEQFF,TGTGCCAGCACAATTTTCGGGGGGCGTAACAATGAGCAGTTCTTC
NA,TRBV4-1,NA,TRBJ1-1,CASSPRDMNTEAFF,TGCGCCAGCAGCCCCAGGGACATGAACACTGAAGCTTTCTTT
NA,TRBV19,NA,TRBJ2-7,CASSIIGGESEQYF,TGTGCCAGTAGTATAATTGGCGGGGAAAGCGAGCAGTACTTC
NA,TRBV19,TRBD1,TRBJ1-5,CASSGRDRGVNQPQHF,TGTGCCAGTAGTGGCCGGGACAGGGGGGTCAATCAGCCCCAGCATTTT
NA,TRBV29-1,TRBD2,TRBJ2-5,CSVEGGRGRVETQYF,TGCAGCGTTGAAGGGGGGCGCGGGAGGGTGGAGACCCAGTACTTC
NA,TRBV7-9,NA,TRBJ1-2,CASSSVSDGYTF,TGTGCCAGCAGCTCCGTTTCGGATGGCTACACCTTC
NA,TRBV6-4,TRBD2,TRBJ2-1,CASSRSGSLNNEQFF,TGTGCCAGCAGTCGTAGCGGGAGTCTGAACAATGAGCAGTTCTTC
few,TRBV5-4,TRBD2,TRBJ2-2,CAARRGGRENTGELFF,TGTGCCGCTAGACGGGGCGGGAGGGAAAACACCGGGGAGCTGTTTTTT
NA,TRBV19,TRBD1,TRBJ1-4,CASSIFTGQGNEKLFF,TGTGCCAGTAGTATTTTTACTGGACAGGGGAACGAAAAACTGTTTTTT